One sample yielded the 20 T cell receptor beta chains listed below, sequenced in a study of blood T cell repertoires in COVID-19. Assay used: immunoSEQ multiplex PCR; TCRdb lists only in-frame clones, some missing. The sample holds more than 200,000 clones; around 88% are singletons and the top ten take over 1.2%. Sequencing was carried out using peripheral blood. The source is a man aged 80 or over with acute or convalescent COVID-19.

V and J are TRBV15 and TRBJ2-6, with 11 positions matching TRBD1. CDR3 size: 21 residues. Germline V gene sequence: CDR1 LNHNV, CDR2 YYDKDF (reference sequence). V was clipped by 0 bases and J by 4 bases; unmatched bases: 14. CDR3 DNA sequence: TGTGCCACCAGCAGAGATCTCGGGTCTGGACAGGGGGCTGGAGGGGCCAACGTCCTGACTTTC. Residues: CATSRDLGSGQGAGGANVLTF.

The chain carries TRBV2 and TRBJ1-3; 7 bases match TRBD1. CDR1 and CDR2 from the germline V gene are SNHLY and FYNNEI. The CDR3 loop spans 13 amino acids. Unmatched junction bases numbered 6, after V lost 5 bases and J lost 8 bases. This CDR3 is CASSRQGRDTIYF. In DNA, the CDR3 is TGTGCCAGCAGTAGACAGGGACGAGACACCATATATTTT. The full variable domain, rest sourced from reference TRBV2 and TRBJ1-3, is EPEVTQTPSHQVTQMGQEVILRCVPISNHLYFYWYRQILGQKVEFLVSFYNNEISEKSEIFDDQFSVERPDGSNFTLKIRSTKLEDSAMYFCASSRQGRDTIYFGEGSWLTVV.

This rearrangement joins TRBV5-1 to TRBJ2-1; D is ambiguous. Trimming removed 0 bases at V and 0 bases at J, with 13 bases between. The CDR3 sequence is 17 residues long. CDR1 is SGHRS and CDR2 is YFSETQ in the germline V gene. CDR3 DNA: TGCGCCAGCAGCTTGGCTCCTACCGAGAGCTCCTACAATGAGCAGTTCTTC. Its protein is CASSLAPTESSYNEQFF.

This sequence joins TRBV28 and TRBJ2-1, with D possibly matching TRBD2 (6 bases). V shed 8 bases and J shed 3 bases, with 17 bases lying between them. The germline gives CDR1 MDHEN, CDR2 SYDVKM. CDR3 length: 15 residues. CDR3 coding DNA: TGTGCCAGCGCCTCGGTCAGGACTAACTACAATGAGCAGTTCTTC. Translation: CASASVRTNYNEQFF.

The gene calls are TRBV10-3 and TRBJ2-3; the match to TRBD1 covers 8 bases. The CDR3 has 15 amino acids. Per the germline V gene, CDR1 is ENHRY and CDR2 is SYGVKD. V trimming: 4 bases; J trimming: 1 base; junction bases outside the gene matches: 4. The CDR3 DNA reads TGTGCCATCAGTGGGACAGGGACTGGCACAGATACGCAGTATTTT. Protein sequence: CAISGTGTGTDTQYF.

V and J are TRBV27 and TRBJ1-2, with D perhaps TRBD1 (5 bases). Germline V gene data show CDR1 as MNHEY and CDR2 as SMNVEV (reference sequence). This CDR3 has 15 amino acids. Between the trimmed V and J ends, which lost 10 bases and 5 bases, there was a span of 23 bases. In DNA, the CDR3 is TGTGCCACCGGGGATCGGGGGATTACCACTTATGGCTACACCTTC. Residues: CATGDRGITTYGYTF.

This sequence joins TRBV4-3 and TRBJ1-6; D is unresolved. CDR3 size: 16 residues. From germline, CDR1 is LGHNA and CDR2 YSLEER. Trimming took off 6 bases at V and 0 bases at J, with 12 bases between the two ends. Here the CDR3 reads CASSRAASSYNSPLHF. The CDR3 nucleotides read TGCGCCAGCAGTCGAGCGGCGAGCTCCTATAATTCACCCCTCCACTTT.

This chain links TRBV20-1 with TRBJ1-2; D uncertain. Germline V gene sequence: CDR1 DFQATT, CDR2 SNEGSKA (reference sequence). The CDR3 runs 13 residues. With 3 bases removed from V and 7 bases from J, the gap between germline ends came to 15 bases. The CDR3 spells CSASRGFGSGYTF. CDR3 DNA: TGCAGTGCTAGTAGAGGGTTCGGAAGTGGCTACACCTTC.

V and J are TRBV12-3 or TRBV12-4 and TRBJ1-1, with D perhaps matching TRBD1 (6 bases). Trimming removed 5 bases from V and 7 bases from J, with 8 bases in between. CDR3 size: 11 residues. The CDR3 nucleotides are TGTGCCAGCAGTGTACAGGGTGAAGCTTTCTTT. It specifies CASSVQGEAFF.

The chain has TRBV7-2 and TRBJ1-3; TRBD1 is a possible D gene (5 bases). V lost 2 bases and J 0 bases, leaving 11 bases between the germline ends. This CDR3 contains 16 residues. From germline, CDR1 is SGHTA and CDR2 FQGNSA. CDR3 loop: CASSLMIGHSGNTIYF. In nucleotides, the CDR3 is TGTGCCAGCAGCTTAATGATTGGACACTCTGGAAACACCATATATTTT.

The CDR3 protein is CASSSPQGENEKLFF. Written as DNA, the CDR3 is TGTGCCAGCAGCTCCCCACAGGGAGAGAATGAAAAACTGTTTTTT. The chain joins TRBV9 to TRBJ1-4; tentatively, D is TRBD1 (6 bases). V lost 4 bases, J lost 5 bases, and 15 bases lay in between. The CDR3 is 15 amino acids. Germline assignment: CDR1 SGDLS and CDR2 YYNGEE.

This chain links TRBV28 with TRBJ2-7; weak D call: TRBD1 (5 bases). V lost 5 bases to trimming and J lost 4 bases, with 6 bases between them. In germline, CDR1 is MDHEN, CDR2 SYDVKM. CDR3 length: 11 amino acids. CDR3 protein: CASSQGYEQYF. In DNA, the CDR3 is TGTGCCAGCAGTCAGGGTTACGAGCAGTACTTC.

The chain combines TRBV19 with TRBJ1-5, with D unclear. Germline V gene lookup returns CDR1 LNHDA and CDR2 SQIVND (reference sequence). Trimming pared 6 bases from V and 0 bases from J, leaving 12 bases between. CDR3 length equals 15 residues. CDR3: CASRSAELSNQPQHF. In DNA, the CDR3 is TGTGCCAGTAGGTCTGCGGAGCTTAGCAATCAGCCCCAGCATTTT. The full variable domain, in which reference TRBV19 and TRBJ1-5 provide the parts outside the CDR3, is DGGITQSPKYLFRKEGQNVTLSCEQNLNHDAMYWYRQDPGQGLRLIYYSQIVNDFQKGDIAEGYSVSREKKESFPLTVTSAQKNPTAFYLCASRSAELSNQPQHFGDGTRLSIL.

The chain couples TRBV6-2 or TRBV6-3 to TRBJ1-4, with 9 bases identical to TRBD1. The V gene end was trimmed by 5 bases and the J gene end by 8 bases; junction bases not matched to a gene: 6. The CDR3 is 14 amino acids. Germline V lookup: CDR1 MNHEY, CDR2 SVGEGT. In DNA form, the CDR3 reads TGTGCCAGCAGTGCCGGGACAGGGAAGGAAAAACTGTTTTTT. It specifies CASSAGTGKEKLFF.

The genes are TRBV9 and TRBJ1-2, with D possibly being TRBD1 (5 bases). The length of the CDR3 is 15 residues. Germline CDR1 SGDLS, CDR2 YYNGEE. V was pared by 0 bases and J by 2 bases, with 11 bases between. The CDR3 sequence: CASSVGSTGNYGYTF. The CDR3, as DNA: TGTGCCAGCAGCGTAGGATCAACAGGAAACTATGGCTACACCTTC.

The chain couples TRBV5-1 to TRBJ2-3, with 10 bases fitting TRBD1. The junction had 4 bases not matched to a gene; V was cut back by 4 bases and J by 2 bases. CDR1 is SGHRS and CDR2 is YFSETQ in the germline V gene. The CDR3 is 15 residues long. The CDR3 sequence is CASSRTGGVTDTQYF. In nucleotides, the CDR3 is TGCGCCAGCAGCAGGACAGGGGGAGTCACAGATACGCAGTATTTT.

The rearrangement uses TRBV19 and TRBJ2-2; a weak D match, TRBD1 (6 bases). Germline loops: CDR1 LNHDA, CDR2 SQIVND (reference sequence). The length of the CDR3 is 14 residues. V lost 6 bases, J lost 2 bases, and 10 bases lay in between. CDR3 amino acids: CASSPQGNTGELFF. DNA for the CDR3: TGTGCCAGTAGCCCACAGGGTAACACCGGGGAGCTGTTTTTT.

Here the CDR3 reads CASSFQTGYNEQFF. The DNA for the CDR3 is TGTGCCAGCAGCTTTCAGACGGGTTACAATGAGCAGTTCTTC. The rearrangement uses TRBV5-4 and TRBJ2-1; no reliable D call. The CDR3 has 14 residues. Looked up from germline, CDR1 is SGHNT and CDR2 is YYREEE (reference sequence). The ends were cut back, 2 bases at V and 4 bases at J, with 10 bases in the middle.

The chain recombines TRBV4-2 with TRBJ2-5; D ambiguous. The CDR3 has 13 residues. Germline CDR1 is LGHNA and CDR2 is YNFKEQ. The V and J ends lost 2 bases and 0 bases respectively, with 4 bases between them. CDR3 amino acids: CASSQTDQETQYF. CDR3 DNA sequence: TGTGCCAGCAGCCAAACGGACCAAGAGACCCAGTACTTC.

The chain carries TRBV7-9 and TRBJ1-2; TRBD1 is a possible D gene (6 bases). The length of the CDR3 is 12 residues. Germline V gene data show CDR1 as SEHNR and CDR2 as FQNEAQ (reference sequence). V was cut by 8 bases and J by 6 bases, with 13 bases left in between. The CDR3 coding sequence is TGTGCCAGCTCCTGGACAGAAAATGGCTACACCTTC. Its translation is CASSWTENGYTF.